The 27 T cell receptor beta chains below come from one sample, sequenced in a study of vaccination effects on CD4 cells after COVID-19. Antigen-specific CD4+ T cells were expanded (with viral peptide pools) by the ViraFEST assay ahead of sequencing. Subsequent to 10 days of culture, CD4+ T cells were isolated. BNT162b2 vaccine or mRNA-1273 vaccine was given to participants in two doses. No antigen has been assigned to these receptors. This table comes from immunoSEQ multiplex PCR, and its TCRdb copy is limited to in-frame clones, with some not included. The sample has approximately 26,000 clones, 60% to 80% seen once. Specimen: CD4+ T cells from PBMCs cultured with SARS-CoV-2 spike peptides, collected after COVID-19 vaccination. These receptors originate from a human donor who received a COVID-19 vaccine. Some clones in this sample may be carry-over from other donors' samples.

The chain has TRBV6-6 and TRBJ2-7, with 7 bases fitting TRBD1. CDR1 is MNHNY and CDR2 is SVGAGI in the germline V gene (reference sequence). This CDR3 is 13 amino acids long. Trimming took 3 bases from V and 6 from J; bases not matched to a gene: 5. CDR3 protein: CASSYSRGSEQYV. The CDR3 DNA reads as TGTGCCAGCAGTTATTCCAGGGGGTCCGAGCAGTACGTC.

In this sample, this clone turned up once. The V gene is TRBV10-3, the J gene TRBJ1-5, with D hard to call. Trimming removed 8 bases at V and 5 bases at J, with 13 bases between. The CDR3 runs 13 residues. The germline CDR1 and CDR2 sequences are ENHRY and SYGVKD. The CDR3 DNA follows: TGTGCCATCCGTCCCATCTTGGATCAGCCCCAGCATTTT. Its translation is CAIRPILDQPQHF.

This clone appeared a few times. The chain carries TRBV30 and TRBJ1-2; the D gene is possibly TRBD1 (5 bases). Germline CDR1 reads GTSNPN; CDR2 reads SVGIG (reference sequence). V lost 3 bases to trimming and J lost 3 bases, with 8 bases between them. This CDR3 has 12 residues. CDR3 nucleotides: TGTGCCTGGAGCTCGGGGCACTATGGCTACACCTTC. This codes for CAWSSGHYGYTF. Full variable domain (missing parts from reference TRBV30 and TRBJ1-2): SQTIHQWPATLVQPVGSPLSLECTVEGTSNPNLYWYRQAAGRGLQLLFYSVGIGQISSEVPQNLSASRPQDRQFILSSKKLLLSDSGFYLCAWSSGHYGYTFGSGTRLTVV.

This clone was seen more than once but under ten times. The chain recombines TRBV5-4 with TRBJ1-1; 7 nucleotides agree with TRBD1. CDR3 length: 15 residues. V lost 6 bases and J lost 0; bases outside the gene matches: 8. Germline V gives CDR1 SGHNT, CDR2 YYREEE (reference sequence). The CDR3 loop reads CASTATGMLNTEAFF. The CDR3 bases are TGTGCCAGCACCGCGACAGGGATGTTGAACACTGAAGCTTTCTTT.

This chain uses TRBV7-3 with TRBJ2-1, with 12 positions matching TRBD2. The length of the CDR3 is 14 residues. The V gene end was trimmed by 6 bases and the J gene end by 7 bases; junction bases not matched to a gene: 4. Germline loops: CDR1 SGHTA, CDR2 FQGTGA. CDR3 DNA sequence: TGTGCCAGCAGATCTGGACTAGCGGGGAATGAGCAGTTCTTC. It is translated as CASRSGLAGNEQFF. Full variable domain (missing parts from reference TRBV7-3 and TRBJ2-1): GAGVSQTPSNKVTEKGKYVELRCDPISGHTALYWYRQSLGQGPEFLIYFQGTGAADDSGLPNDRFFAVRPEGSVSTLKIQRTERGDSAVYLCASRSGLAGNEQFFGPGTRLTVL.

The V call is TRBV9, the J call TRBJ1-6; unclear D gene. Germline-derived CDR1 and CDR2 are SGDLS and YYNGEE. The CDR3 totals 12 residues. Trimming removed 6 bases at V and 10 bases at J, with 11 bases between. The CDR3 bases are TGTGCCAGCAACAAGGACGGGTCACCCCTCCACTTT. This codes for CASNKDGSPLHF. The variable domain in full, with the rest retrieved from reference TRBV9 and TRBJ1-6, is DSGVTQTPKHLITATGQRVTLRCSPRSGDLSVYWYQQSLDQGLQFLIQYYNGEERAKGNILERFSAQQFPDLHSELNLSSLELGDSALYFCASNKDGSPLHFGNGTRLTVT.

The chain combines TRBV28 with TRBJ2-7; possibly TRBD1 or TRBD2 for D (5 bases each). Trimming shortened V by 6 bases and J by 6 bases, and 21 bases separated the two germline ends. CDR1 and CDR2 from the germline V gene are MDHEN and SYDVKM. The CDR3 totals 15 residues. The CDR3 sequence: CASRRGGVTGAEQYV. The DNA of the CDR3 is TGTGCCAGCAGACGCGGCGGCGTCACCGGGGCCGAGCAGTACGTC.

In DNA, the CDR3 is TGTGCCAGCGGAAGAGGGGGCCCCGGGGAGCTGTTTTTT. Translated: CASGRGGPGELFF. The rearrangement uses TRBV6-4 and TRBJ2-2; 7 nucleotides match TRBD1. The germline gives CDR1 MRHNA, CDR2 SNTAGT. The J segment lost 6 bases and the V segment lost 8 bases, leaving 6 bases of the junction unmatched. This CDR3 is 13 amino acids long.

This clone was seen once. The chain employs TRBV4-1 and TRBJ1-1, with D possibly matching TRBD1 (6 bases). Germline CDR1 MGHRA, CDR2 YSYEKL. CDR3 length: 17 residues. The V end lost 0 bases, the J end lost 0 bases, and 14 bases lay between the germline ends. The CDR3 nucleotides read TGCGCCAGCAGCCAAGACCTCTATGACAGGTTGAACACTGAAGCTTTCTTT. It codes for CASSQDLYDRLNTEAFF.

This clone was counted a single time. The CDR3 coding sequence is TGTGCCAGCAGCGTAGATACAGGGAGTCGAAACACCATATATTTT. Its protein is CASSVDTGSRNTIYF. V is TRBV9 and J is TRBJ1-3, with a possible D match to TRBD1 (6 bases). Trimming stripped 0 bases from V and 5 bases from J, with 12 bases between. The CDR3 runs to 15 residues. CDR1 and CDR2 from the germline V gene are SGDLS and YYNGEE.

The rearrangement joins TRBV18 to TRBJ1-1; 9 bases are a match to TRBD1. This CDR3 comprises 14 residues. Trimming removed 4 bases from V and 1 base from J; junction bases left unmatched: 1. Germline V gene data show CDR1 as KGHSH and CDR2 as LQKENI. Here the CDR3 reads CASSRGQGNTEAFF. In nucleotides, the CDR3 is TGTGCCAGCTCACGGGGACAGGGGAACACTGAAGCTTTCTTT.

The chain carries TRBV5-6 and TRBJ1-4; D unresolved. The ends were cut back, 0 bases at V and 7 bases at J, with 16 bases in the middle. Germline values: CDR1 SGHDT, CDR2 YYEEEE. The CDR3 consists of 16 residues. In DNA, the CDR3 is TGTGCCAGCAGCTTGGGAGGCGCAGGAGGAGGTGAAAAACTGTTTTTT. Amino acids: CASSLGGAGGGEKLFF.

The CDR3 DNA reads TGTGCCAGCAGTGGCCAGCGGAACACCGGGGAGCTGTTTTTT. This sequence encodes CASSGQRNTGELFF. J is TRBJ2-2 and V is TRBV2; D not certain. The V gene's germline CDR1 is SNHLY and CDR2 FYNNEI. The V end lost 4 bases, the J end lost 1 base, and 7 bases lay between the germline ends. The CDR3 runs 14 residues.

This rearrangement joins TRBV23-1 to TRBJ2-1; the D gene could be TRBD1 or TRBD2 (7 bases each). TRBV23-1 falls under the ORF class, with uncertain function. The CDR3 spans 15 residues. V was shortened by 2 bases and J by 5 bases, with 13 bases between the two germline ends. Here the CDR3 reads CASSQAGGENNEQFF. CDR3 sequence (DNA): TGCGCCAGCAGTCAAGCAGGGGGGGAAAACAATGAGCAGTTCTTC.

The gene calls are TRBV10-2 and TRBJ1-4; no clear D. V was cut by 1 base and J by 8 bases, with 8 bases left in between. CDR1 is WSHSY, CDR2 SAAADI, per germline. The CDR3 is made up of 13 amino acids. This CDR3 reads CASSEWGSEKLFF. The CDR3 nucleotides read TGCGCCAGCAGTGAGTGGGGATCCGAAAAACTGTTTTTT.

The genes are TRBV19 and TRBJ2-1, with 8 bases matching TRBD2. CDR3 size: 16 residues. CDR1 LNHDA and CDR2 SQIVND come from the germline V gene (reference sequence). The V segment lost 6 bases and the J segment 6 bases; nucleotides outside the gene matches: 13. CDR3 bases: TGTGCCAGTAGCCTATTCCACGGGGGGGTAGGCAATGAGCAGTTCTTC. This gives the protein CASSLFHGGVGNEQFF.

V gene TRBV5-5 combines with J gene TRBJ1-4, with 7 bases aligning to TRBD1. V lost 4 bases and J lost 6; bases outside the gene matches: 9. The CDR3 totals 15 residues. Germline loops: CDR1 SGHKS, CDR2 YYEKEE (reference sequence). The CDR3 DNA reads as TGTGCCAGCAGCCGACAGGGCCCGGAGGATGAAAAACTGTTTTTT. This sequence encodes CASSRQGPEDEKLFF.

This clone was observed a handful of times. This chain links TRBV5-6 with TRBJ1-1, with D possibly TRBD1 on 5 matching bases. Per germline, CDR1 SGHDT and CDR2 YYEEEE. V was pared by 0 bases and J by 4 bases, with 13 bases between. The CDR3 loop spans 15 amino acids. The CDR3, as DNA: TGTGCCAGCAGCTTGGGAGGGCAGGGAGGCACTGAAGCTTTCTTT. Translation gives CASSLGGQGGTEAFF.

The chain couples TRBV5-6 to TRBJ1-1, with D perhaps TRBD1 (5 bases). V dropped 0 bases and J dropped 4 bases, with 13 bases sitting between them. This CDR3 region has 15 residues. Per germline, CDR1 SGHDT and CDR2 YYEEEE. As DNA, the CDR3 is TGTGCCAGCAGCTTGGTTATGGGACCGAGCACTGAAGCTTTCTTT. This translates into CASSLVMGPSTEAFF.

The CDR3 DNA sequence: TGTGCCAGCTCCCCTACCATGAACACTGAAGCTTTCTTT. It is translated as CASSPTMNTEAFF. V and J are TRBV19 and TRBJ1-1; D uncertain. With 9 bases removed from V and 0 bases from J, the gap between germline ends came to 11 bases. The germline gives CDR1 LNHDA, CDR2 SQIVND (reference sequence). CDR3 length equals 13 residues.

The chain links TRBV5-1 to TRBJ2-1; D remains ambiguous. The germline CDR1 and CDR2 sequences are SGHRS and YFSETQ. The germline V and J ends were trimmed by 4 bases and 7 bases, with 12 bases remaining between them. CDR3 size: 13 residues. The DNA for the CDR3 is TGCGCCAGCAGCATTAGCTGGGGAAATGAGCAGTTCTTC. Translated: CASSISWGNEQFF. Combining the CDR3 with reference TRBV5-1 and TRBJ2-1 gives the whole variable domain KAGVTQTPRYLIKTRGQQVTLSCSPISGHRSVSWYQQTPGQGLQFLFEYFSETQRNKGNFPGRFSGRQFSNSRSEMNVSTLELGDSALYLCASSISWGNEQFFGPGTRLTVL.

J is TRBJ1-6 and V is TRBV19; D remains ambiguous. The germline V and J ends were trimmed by 4 bases and 8 bases, with 9 bases remaining between them. CDR3 length: 13 residues. Germline CDR1 reads LNHDA; CDR2 reads SQIVND (reference sequence). This CDR3 reads CASSRQEDSPLHF. The DNA of the CDR3 is TGTGCCAGTAGTAGGCAGGAAGATTCACCCCTCCACTTT.

This chain connects TRBV28 to TRBJ1-4; perhaps TRBD1 as D (6 bases). Deletions cut 6 bases from V and 3 bases from J, with 20 bases between. CDR1 and CDR2 from the germline V gene are MDHEN and SYDVKM. This CDR3 has 17 amino acids. CDR3 bases: TGTGCCAGCAGCCGGAGGGGGTTTAGGTCGGCTAATGAAAAACTGTTTTTT. It codes for CASSRRGFRSANEKLFF.

This chain connects TRBV2 to TRBJ1-2, with D possibly TRBD1 on 6 matching bases. The germline V and J ends were trimmed by 3 bases and 7 bases, with 15 bases remaining between them. There are 14 residues in the CDR3. Germline V gene lookup returns CDR1 SNHLY and CDR2 FYNNEI. The CDR3 nucleotides read TGTGCCAGCAGTGAGAGTCGGGGGCGCGGTGGCTACACCTTC. Protein sequence: CASSESRGRGGYTF.

This clone was seen a handful of times. The chain has TRBV6-5 and TRBJ2-7, with 12 nucleotides matching TRBD2. V trimming: 8 bases; J trimming: 0 bases; junction bases outside the gene matches: 5. Germline V CDR1 and CDR2: MNHEY, SVGAGI. The CDR3 spans 15 residues. The CDR3 sequence is CASGKTSGGSYEQYV. In DNA, the CDR3 is TGTGCCAGCGGGAAGACTAGCGGGGGCTCCTACGAGCAGTACGTC.

V usage is TRBV2 and J usage is TRBJ2-7, with D tentatively TRBD2 (5 bases). The CDR3 runs to 12 residues. CDR1 and CDR2 from the germline V gene are SNHLY and FYNNEI. V was shortened by 6 bases and J by 6 bases, with 12 bases between the two germline ends. DNA for the CDR3: TGTGCCAGCAGAGCGGACGAGGGCGAGCAGTACGTC. It translates to CASRADEGEQYV.

The genes are TRBV19 and TRBJ1-1, with D perhaps TRBD1 (5 bases). Trimming left V 2 bases short and J 0 bases short, with 13 bases between. The CDR3 sequence is 16 residues long. The germline CDR1 and CDR2 sequences are LNHDA and SQIVND (reference sequence). The CDR3 bases are TGTGCCAGTAGTATATGGTTTGGGGGGGTGAACACTGAAGCTTTCTTT. Residues: CASSIWFGGVNTEAFF. Looking up the rest from reference TRBV19 and TRBJ1-1 gives the full variable domain: DGGITQSPKYLFRKEGQNVTLSCEQNLNHDAMYWYRQDPGQGLRLIYYSQIVNDFQKGDIAEGYSVSREKKESFPLTVTSAQKNPTAFYLCASSIWFGGVNTEAFFGQGTRLTVV.